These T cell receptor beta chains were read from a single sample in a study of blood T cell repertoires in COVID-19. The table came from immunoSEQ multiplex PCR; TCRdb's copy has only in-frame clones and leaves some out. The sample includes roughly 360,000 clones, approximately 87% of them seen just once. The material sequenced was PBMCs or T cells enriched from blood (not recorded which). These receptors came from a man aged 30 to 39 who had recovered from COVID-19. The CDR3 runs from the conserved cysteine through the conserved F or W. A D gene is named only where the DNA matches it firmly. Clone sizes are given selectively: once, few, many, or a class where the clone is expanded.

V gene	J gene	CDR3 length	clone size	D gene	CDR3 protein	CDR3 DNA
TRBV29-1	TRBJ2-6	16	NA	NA	CSAGSAGGTGANVLTF	TGCAGCGCCGGAAGCGCCGGGGGTACTGGGGCCAACGTCCTGACTTTC
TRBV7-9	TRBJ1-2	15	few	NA	CASSLDLSAPHGYTF	TGTGCCAGCAGCTTAGATTTATCAGCGCCCCATGGCTACACCTTC
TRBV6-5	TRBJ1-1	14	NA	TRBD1	CASRQGQGATEAFF	TGTGCCAGCAGACAAGGACAGGGTGCCACTGAAGCTTTCTTT
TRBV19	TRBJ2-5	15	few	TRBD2	CASSMNGRAQETQYF	TGTGCCAGTAGTATGAACGGGAGGGCTCAAGAGACCCAGTACTTC
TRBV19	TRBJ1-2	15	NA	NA	CASSLTPGNGYGYTF	TGTGCCAGTAGTTTGACCCCCGGGAACGGCTATGGCTACACCTTC
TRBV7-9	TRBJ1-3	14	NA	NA	CASSLTDSGNTIYF	TGTGCCAGCAGCTTAACAGACTCTGGAAACACCATATATTTT
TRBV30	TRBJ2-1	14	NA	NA	CAWSRTGAYNEQFF	TGTGCCTGGAGCAGGACGGGGGCCTACAATGAGCAGTTCTTC
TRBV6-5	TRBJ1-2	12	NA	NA	CATQVTNYGYTF	TGTGCCACCCAGGTCACCAACTATGGCTACACCTTC
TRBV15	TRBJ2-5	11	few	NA	CATSIRETQYF	TGTGCCACCAGCATCAGAGAGACCCAGTACTTC
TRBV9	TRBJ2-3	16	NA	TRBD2	CASSVGLAEPPDTQYF	TGTGCCAGCAGCGTAGGGCTAGCGGAGCCCCCAGATACGCAGTATTTT
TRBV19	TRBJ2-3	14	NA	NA	CASSIGTSTDTQYF	TGTGCCAGTAGTATTGGTACTAGCACAGATACGCAGTATTTT
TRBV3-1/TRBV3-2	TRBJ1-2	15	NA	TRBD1	CASSPGQVGGYGYTF	TGTGCCAGCAGCCCGGGACAGGTCGGGGGCTATGGCTACACCTTC
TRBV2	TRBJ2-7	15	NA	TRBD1	CASSVGQGASYEQYF	TGTGCCAGCAGTGTCGGACAGGGGGCTTCCTACGAGCAGTACTTC
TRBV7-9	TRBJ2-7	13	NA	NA	CASSLPGVAEQYF	TGTGCCAGCAGCTTACCGGGGGTGGCCGAGCAGTACTTC
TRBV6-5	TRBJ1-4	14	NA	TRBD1	CASSPTGQGEKLFF	TGTGCCAGCAGCCCGACGGGACAGGGTGAAAAACTGTTTTTT
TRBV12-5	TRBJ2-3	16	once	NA	CASGLVLGGYTDTQYF	TGTGCTAGTGGTTTGGTACTAGGTGGGTACACAGATACGCAGTATTTT
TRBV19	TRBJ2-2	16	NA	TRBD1	CASSIPGTANTGELFF	TGTGCCAGTAGTATCCCCGGGACAGCGAACACCGGGGAGCTGTTTTTT
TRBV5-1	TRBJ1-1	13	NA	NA	CASSFAGNTEAFF	TGCGCCAGCAGTTTCGCCGGGAACACTGAAGCTTTCTTT
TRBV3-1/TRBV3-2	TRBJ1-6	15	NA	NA	CASSQGSSYNSPLHF	TGTGCCAGCAGCCAGGGCAGCTCCTATAATTCACCCCTCCACTTT
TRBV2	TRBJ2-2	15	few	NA	CASSGRSFNTGELFF	TGTGCCAGCAGTGGTCGGAGTTTTAACACCGGGGAGCTGTTTTTT
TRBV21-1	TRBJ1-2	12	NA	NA	CANRKDRAGYTF	TGTGCCAACAGGAAAGACAGGGCTGGCTACACCTTC
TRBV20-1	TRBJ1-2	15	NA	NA	CSASKTGQTNYGYTF	TGCAGTGCTAGTAAGACAGGACAGACTAACTATGGCTACACCTTC